Presented here are 27 T cell receptor beta chains from one specimen sequenced in a study of CXCR3-negative and CXCR3-positive naive CD8 T cells. Via 5' RACE with UMI labels, TRB cDNA libraries were prepared. Each CDR3 protein gets one entry in TCRdb, which reprocessed the 5' RACE reads and gives no DNA. This sample's table has tens of thousands of distinct CDR3 sequences. Regarding the study as a whole: Naive cells with CXCR3 showed TRB CDR3s that were more hydrophobic than those in CXCR3-negative naive cells.

No cognate antigen is known for these TCRs. The sample was naive CXCR3+ CD8+ T cells from blood. Subset described: CD45RO-CCR7+CD27+CD95- naive CD8+ T cells expressing CXCR3 (TNR3+). These receptors all come from a human donor in good health. Some clones in this sample may be carry-over from other donors' samples.

V gene TRBV9 combines with J gene TRBJ2-7. This CDR3 spans 14 amino acids. Germline lookup yields CDR1 SGDLS and CDR2 YYNGEE. The CDR3 here is CASSVAGDNYEQYF.

The V call is TRBV2, the J call TRBJ2-2. CDR1 is SNHLY, CDR2 FYNNEI, per germline. The CDR3 covers 15 residues. The CDR3 is CASRETLTNTGELFF.

V gene TRBV29-1 combines with J gene TRBJ2-5; absent DNA, TCRdb's TRBD2 call cannot be checked. Germline V gene data show CDR1 as SQVTM and CDR2 as ANQGSEA. The CDR3 is 17 amino acids. The CDR3 reads CSVEIPSGAFEQETQYF.

The chain links TRBV5-4 to TRBJ1-1. Germline CDR1 reads SGHNT; CDR2 reads YYREEE (reference sequence). This CDR3 spans 12 amino acids. This CDR3 is CASSLYNTEAFF. The full variable domain, in which reference TRBV5-4 and TRBJ1-1 provide the parts outside the CDR3, is ETGVTQSPTHLIKTRGQQVTLRCSSQSGHNTVSWYQQALGQGPQFIFQYYREEENGRGNFPPRFSGLQFPNYSSELNVNALELDDSALYLCASSLYNTEAFFGQGTRLTVV.

V gene TRBV6-2 or TRBV6-3 combines with J gene TRBJ2-2. The CDR3 loop spans 11 amino acids. CDR1 and CDR2 from the germline V gene are MNHEY and SVGEGT. Here the CDR3 reads CASSYPGELFF.

The chain carries TRBV28 and TRBJ2-2; TCRdb selects TRBD2, and the lack of DNA leaves this call unchecked. CDR1 MDHEN and CDR2 SYDVKM come from the germline V gene. The CDR3 consists of 14 residues. The CDR3 here is CASSQGLATGELFF.

The chain recombines TRBV7-2 with TRBJ2-2; the TCRdb call, TRBD1, lacks DNA for checking. CDR3 size: 15 residues. From germline, CDR1 is SGHTA and CDR2 FQGNSA. This chain's CDR3 is CASTGTGMNTGELFF.

This rearrangement joins TRBV6-6 to TRBJ1-1. CDR3 size: 17 residues. Germline values: CDR1 MNHNY, CDR2 SVGAGI (reference sequence). The CDR3 spells CASSLAGRDGSQGEAFF.

The chain uses TRBV3-1 and TRBJ2-5. The CDR3 contains 14 residues. Germline CDR1 and CDR2: LGHDT and YNNKEL (reference sequence). The CDR3 sequence is CASSHPTETETQYF.

This clonotype is identified as medium-sized from frequency. The rearrangement links TRBV29-1 to TRBJ2-2; the D call of TRBD1 rests on TCRdb alone, since no DNA is present to check it. Germline loops: CDR1 SQVTM, CDR2 ANQGSEA. The CDR3 totals 13 residues. The chain's CDR3 is CSVLSTRAGELFF.

The rearrangement uses TRBV29-1 and TRBJ2-1; TCRdb reports TRBD1, a call that lacks DNA to check it against. The CDR3 consists of 16 residues. Per germline, CDR1 SQVTM and CDR2 ANQGSEA. The CDR3 loop is CSVDPGTIRSYNEQFF.

The gene calls are TRBV6-4 and TRBJ2-3; TCRdb's D call, TRBD1, is unchecked because there is no DNA. The CDR3 covers 14 residues. CDR1 is MRHNA, CDR2 SNTAGT, per germline. The CDR3 protein is CASTPGQGSDTQYF.

The genes are TRBV29-1 and TRBJ2-1; lacking DNA, the TRBD1 call made by TCRdb goes unchecked. Germline V CDR1 and CDR2: SQVTM, ANQGSEA. The CDR3 totals 13 residues. This CDR3 reads CSVQSRGANEPFF.

The chain recombines TRBV29-1 with TRBJ2-5; as DNA is missing, the TRBD1 call by TCRdb cannot be tested. The CDR3 extends over 14 amino acids. CDR1 and CDR2 from the germline V gene are SQVTM and ANQGSEA. CDR3 amino acids: CSAGGGEVKETQYF. Based on the CDR3 plus reference TRBV29-1 and TRBJ2-5, the full variable domain is SAVISQKPSRDICQRGTSLTIQCQVDSQVTMMFWYRQQPGQSLTLIATANQGSEATYESGFVIDKFPISRPNLTFSTLTVSNMSPEDSSIYLCSAGGGEVKETQYFGPGTRLLVL.

The chain has TRBV12-3 or TRBV12-4 and TRBJ1-6. This CDR3 is built from 16 residues. The CDR3 region is CASSLNPWSLNSPLHF.

This chain connects TRBV7-2 to TRBJ1-2. Germline V gives CDR1 SGHTA, CDR2 FQGNSA. The CDR3 spans 12 residues. The CDR3 sequence: CASSLSKVGYTF.

The J gene is TRBJ2-7, the V gene TRBV28; the D gene TCRdb calls, TRBD1, cannot be checked with no DNA. CDR1 is MDHEN, CDR2 SYDVKM, per germline. The length of the CDR3 is 15 residues. This CDR3 reads CASSAGTGIPYEQYF.

The chain combines TRBV28 with TRBJ2-1; the D call of TRBD2 rests on TCRdb alone, since no DNA is present to check it. Looked up from germline, CDR1 is MDHEN and CDR2 is SYDVKM. The CDR3 is made up of 15 amino acids. The CDR3 loop reads CASRVGLADYNEQFF.

This chain links TRBV29-1 with TRBJ2-1; TCRdb names TRBD1, which stays unverified in the absence of DNA. This CDR3 has 14 amino acids. Germline V gene lookup returns CDR1 SQVTM and CDR2 ANQGSEA. The CDR3 loop reads CSVEERGERDEQFF.

The CDR3 loop is CASSYSSGPRGNQPQHF. This sequence joins TRBV6-8 and TRBJ1-5; TCRdb gives TRBD1 as the D gene, but with no DNA this cannot be confirmed. The CDR3 extends over 17 amino acids. Looked up from germline, CDR1 is MNHGY and CDR2 is SAAAGT.

This clonotype is classed as medium-sized by frequency. V is TRBV20-1 and J is TRBJ1-1; TCRdb outputs TRBD1, but without DNA this stays unchecked. CDR3 size: 12 residues. Looked up from germline, CDR1 is DFQATT and CDR2 is SNEGSKA (reference sequence). CDR3 loop: CSARTGDTEAFF.

The chain links TRBV29-1 to TRBJ2-5; with no DNA, the TCRdb D assignment of TRBD1 cannot be verified. Germline V gene lookup returns CDR1 SQVTM and CDR2 ANQGSEA. The CDR3 consists of 14 residues. Here the CDR3 reads CSVDEQGTQETQYF.

V and J are TRBV28 and TRBJ2-1; absent DNA, TCRdb's TRBD2 call cannot be checked. This CDR3 contains 17 residues. Germline lookup yields CDR1 MDHEN and CDR2 SYDVKM. The CDR3 protein is CASSLLGGTSWTNEQFF. Drawing the rest from reference TRBV28 and TRBJ2-1, the complete variable domain is DVKVTQSSRYLVKRTGEKVFLECVQDMDHENMFWYRQDPGLGLRLIYFSYDVKMKEKGDIPEGYSVSREKKERFSLILESASTNQTSMYLCASSLLGGTSWTNEQFFGPGTRLTVL.

This chain links TRBV29-1 with TRBJ2-1; the TRBD1 assignment by TCRdb is unverifiable without DNA. Germline CDR1 SQVTM, CDR2 ANQGSEA. CDR3 size: 15 residues. CDR3 residues: CSVQGTMSKGLGQFF.

The gene calls are TRBV29-1 and TRBJ1-2; TCRdb's D call, TRBD1, is unchecked because there is no DNA. The CDR3 extends over 13 amino acids. CDR1 SQVTM and CDR2 ANQGSEA come from the germline V gene. The chain's CDR3 is CSVPRDRGNGYTF.

The chain carries TRBV28 and TRBJ2-7. The CDR3 contains 15 residues. Germline loops: CDR1 MDHEN, CDR2 SYDVKM. CDR3 amino acids: CASSLGGSSDYEQYF.

The CDR3 protein is CSVGPGQSYEQYF. The V and J genes are TRBV29-1 and TRBJ2-7; the TCRdb D gene call, TRBD1, has no DNA to confirm it. Germline V lookup: CDR1 SQVTM, CDR2 ANQGSEA. This CDR3 spans 13 amino acids.